The rows below give T cell receptor beta chains drawn from one sample of a study of shared clonotypes between healthy human individuals. Measured with immunoSEQ multiplex PCR; TCRdb has only the in-frame clones, and not every one. The sample contains some 660,000 clones, around three quarters of which appear only once. Sequencing was carried out using memory CD4+ T cells sorted from blood. The receptor set was obtained from a woman under 40 in good health. Each CDR3 is given with its conserved first and last residue. The order of the fields is D gene, V gene, clone size, J gene, CDR3 DNA, CDR3 protein. The D gene is left open where the match is weak. Some rows have no size entry. The others give once, few or many, or a class for an expanded clone.

D: TRBD2
V: TRBV27
size: NA
J: TRBJ2-4
DNA: TGTGCCAGCAGTCCCCGGGGGGACTCGCGGGGCATTCAGTACTTC
CDR3: CASSPRGDSRGIQYF

D: NA
V: TRBV5-1
size: NA
J: TRBJ1-1
DNA: TGCGCCAGCAGCTTGGAGGGGGACCACACTGAAGCTTTCTTT
CDR3: CASSLEGDHTEAFF

D: NA
V: TRBV10-1
size: once
J: TRBJ1-5
DNA: TGCGCCAGCAGTAGGGACATAAATCAGCCCCAGCATTTT
CDR3: CASSRDINQPQHF

D: NA
V: TRBV5-1
size: NA
J: TRBJ2-7
DNA: TGCGCCAGCAGCCCCCGGGACAATTACGAGCAGTACTTC
CDR3: CASSPRDNYEQYF

D: TRBD2
V: TRBV6-1
size: many
J: TRBJ2-1
DNA: TGTGCCAGCAGTGTGGGGCTAGCGGGAGTGGTGTGGCAGTTCTTC
CDR3: CASSVGLAGVVWQFF

D: NA
V: TRBV5-1
size: NA
J: TRBJ2-5
DNA: TGCGCCAGCAGCCACGGACAGACGGCCCAGTACTTC
CDR3: CASSHGQTAQYF

D: TRBD2
V: TRBV2
size: NA
J: TRBJ2-1
DNA: TGTGCCAGCAGCCCACTAGCGGGAGAGGGCTATGAGCAGTTCTTC
CDR3: CASSPLAGEGYEQFF

D: TRBD2
V: TRBV15
size: NA
J: TRBJ2-1
DNA: TGTGCCACTTCCGGGACTAGCGTGGGCGAGCAGTTCTTC
CDR3: CATSGTSVGEQFF

D: TRBD1
V: TRBV7-3
size: NA
J: TRBJ2-3
DNA: TGTGCCAGCAGCTCCGGGACAGTCGTGGATACGCAGTATTTT
CDR3: CASSSGTVVDTQYF

D: TRBD1
V: TRBV19
size: once
J: TRBJ2-7
DNA: TGTGCCAGTAGCCTGACAGGGGGCTACGACGAGCAGTACTTC
CDR3: CASSLTGGYDEQYF

D: NA
V: TRBV10-3
size: NA
J: TRBJ2-7
DNA: TGTGCCATCAGTGAGTTTCCCGAGGGAAGCTCCTACGAGCAGTACTTC
CDR3: CAISEFPEGSSYEQYF

D: NA
V: TRBV5-1
size: NA
J: TRBJ1-5
DNA: TGCGCCAGCAGCTTGGATCCCTACAATCAGCCCCAGCATTTT
CDR3: CASSLDPYNQPQHF

D: NA
V: TRBV4-1
size: NA
J: TRBJ2-1
DNA: TGCGCCAGCAGCCAAATAGACCCTCCCGAGCAGTTCTTC
CDR3: CASSQIDPPEQFF

D: NA
V: TRBV5-1
size: NA
J: TRBJ2-7
DNA: TGCGCCAGCAGTGCAGGGGAGGCCTACGAGCAGTACTTC
CDR3: CASSAGEAYEQYF

D: NA
V: TRBV5-1
size: NA
J: TRBJ2-7
DNA: TGCGCCAGCAGCAAATCCGGGACCTTATCCTACGAGCAGTACTTC
CDR3: CASSKSGTLSYEQYF

D: NA
V: TRBV10-3
size: few
J: TRBJ2-5
DNA: TGTGCCATCAGTGAGTCCCAAGAGACCCAGTACTTC
CDR3: CAISESQETQYF

D: NA
V: TRBV7-9
size: NA
J: TRBJ2-7
DNA: TGTGCCAGCAGCTTAATCGAGACCTACGAGCAGTACTTC
CDR3: CASSLIETYEQYF

D: NA
V: TRBV2
size: many
J: TRBJ1-5
DNA: TGTGCCAGCAGCGCGGACACAAATCAGCCCCAGCATTTT
CDR3: CASSADTNQPQHF

D: TRBD1
V: TRBV27
size: few
J: TRBJ1-2
DNA: TGTGCCAGCAGTCCCCTTCCACGGGACAGGGGGCTAGGCTATGGCTACACCTTC
CDR3: CASSPLPRDRGLGYGYTF

D: NA
V: TRBV28
size: NA
J: TRBJ1-2
DNA: TGTGCCAGCAGTCGTCACAGGGAACTCTATGGCTACACCTTC
CDR3: CASSRHRELYGYTF

D: NA
V: TRBV5-1
size: few
J: TRBJ2-2
DNA: TGCGCCAGCAGCCGCCCGGGGGAGTGGACCGGGGAGCTGTTTTTT
CDR3: CASSRPGEWTGELFF

D: NA
V: TRBV28
size: many
J: TRBJ2-7
DNA: TGTGCCAGCAGTCCATCTAGGGGGTACGAGCAGTACTTC
CDR3: CASSPSRGYEQYF